This T cell receptor beta chain stems from a study of blood T cell repertoires in COVID-19. Using immunoSEQ multiplex PCR, the repertoire was profiled, and TCRdb retains in-frame clones only, with some absent. The table has 280,000 or so clones, 85% seen once. This clonotype was obtained from a woman between 45 and 60 years old who had recovered from COVID-19. Input material: PBMCs or T cells enriched from blood (not recorded which).

CDR3: CSVESAATYEQYF. For the CDR3, the DNA is TGCAGCGTTGAATCGGCAGCGACCTACGAGCAGTACTTC. This rearrangement joins TRBV29-1 to TRBJ2-7; D is undetermined. This CDR3 has 13 residues. Trimming pared 2 bases from V and 2 bases from J, leaving 10 bases between. From germline, CDR1 is SQVTM and CDR2 ANQGSEA.